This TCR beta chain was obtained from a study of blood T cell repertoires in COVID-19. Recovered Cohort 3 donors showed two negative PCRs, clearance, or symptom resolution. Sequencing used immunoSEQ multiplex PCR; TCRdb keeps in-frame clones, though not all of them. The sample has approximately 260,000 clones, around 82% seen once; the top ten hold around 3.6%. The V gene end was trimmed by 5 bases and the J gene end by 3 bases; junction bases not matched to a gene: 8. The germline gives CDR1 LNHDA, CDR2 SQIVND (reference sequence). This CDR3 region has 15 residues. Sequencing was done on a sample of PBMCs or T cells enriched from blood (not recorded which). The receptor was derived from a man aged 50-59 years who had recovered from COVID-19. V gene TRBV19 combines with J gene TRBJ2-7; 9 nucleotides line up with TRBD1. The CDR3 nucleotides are TGTGCCAGTAGTGATCAACAGGGGGCGGGCTACGAGCAGTACTTC. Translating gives CASSDQQGAGYEQYF. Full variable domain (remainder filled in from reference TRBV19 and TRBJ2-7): DGGITQSPKYLFRKEGQNVTLSCEQNLNHDAMYWYRQDPGQGLRLIYYSQIVNDFQKGDIAEGYSVSREKKESFPLTVTSAQKNPTAFYLCASSDQQGAGYEQYFGPGTRLTVT.